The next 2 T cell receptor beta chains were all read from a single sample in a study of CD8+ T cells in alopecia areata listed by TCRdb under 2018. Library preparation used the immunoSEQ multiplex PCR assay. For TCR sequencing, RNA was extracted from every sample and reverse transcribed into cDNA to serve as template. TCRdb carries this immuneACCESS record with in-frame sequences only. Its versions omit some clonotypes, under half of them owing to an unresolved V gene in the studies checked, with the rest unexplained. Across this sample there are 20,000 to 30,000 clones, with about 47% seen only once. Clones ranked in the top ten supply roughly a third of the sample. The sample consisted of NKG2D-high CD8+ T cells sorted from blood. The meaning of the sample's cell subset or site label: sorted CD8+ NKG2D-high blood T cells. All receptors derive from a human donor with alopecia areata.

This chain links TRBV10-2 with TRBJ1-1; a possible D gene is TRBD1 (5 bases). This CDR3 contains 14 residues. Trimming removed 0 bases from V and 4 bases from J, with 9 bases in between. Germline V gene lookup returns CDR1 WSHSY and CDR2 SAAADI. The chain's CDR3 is CASSESGGGTEAFF. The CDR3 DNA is TGCGCCAGCAGTGAGTCGGGGGGAGGCACTGAAGCTTTCTTT.

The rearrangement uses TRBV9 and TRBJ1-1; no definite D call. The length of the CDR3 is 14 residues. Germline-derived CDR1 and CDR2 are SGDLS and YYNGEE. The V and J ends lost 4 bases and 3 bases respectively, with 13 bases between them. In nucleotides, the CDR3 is TGTGCCAGCAGCCTTCGGGCCTCGGACACTGAAGCTTTCTTT. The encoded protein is CASSLRASDTEAFF.